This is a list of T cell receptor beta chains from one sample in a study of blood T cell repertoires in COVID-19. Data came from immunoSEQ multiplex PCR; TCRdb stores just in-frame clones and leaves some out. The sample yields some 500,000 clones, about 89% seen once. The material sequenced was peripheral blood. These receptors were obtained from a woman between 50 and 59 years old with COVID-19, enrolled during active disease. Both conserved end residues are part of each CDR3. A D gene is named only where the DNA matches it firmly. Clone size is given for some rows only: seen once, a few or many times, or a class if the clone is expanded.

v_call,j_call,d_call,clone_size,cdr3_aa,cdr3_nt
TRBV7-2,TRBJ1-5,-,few,CASSPGSNQPQHF,TGTGCCAGCAGCCCCGGGAGCAATCAGCCCCAGCATTTT
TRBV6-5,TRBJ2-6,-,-,CASSPEGTGANVLTF,TGTGCCAGCAGTCCCGAGGGAACTGGGGCCAACGTCCTGACTTTC
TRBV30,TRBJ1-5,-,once,CAWSGDRNQPQHF,TGTGCCTGGAGTGGAGACAGGAATCAGCCCCAGCATTTT
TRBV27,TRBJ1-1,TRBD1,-,CASRNNHRGRVEAFF,TGTGCCAGCAGGAACAACCACAGGGGGCGCGTTGAAGCTTTCTTT
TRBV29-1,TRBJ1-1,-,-,CSVEDLGGAMNTEAFF,TGCAGCGTTGAAGATCTTGGGGGGGCCATGAACACTGAAGCTTTCTTT
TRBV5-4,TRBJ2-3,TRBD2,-,CASKTSGPTDTQYF,TGTGCCAGCAAGACTAGCGGGCCCACAGATACGCAGTATTTT
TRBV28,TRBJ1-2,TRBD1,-,CASSQGTGPRYTF,TGTGCCAGCAGCCAGGGGACAGGGCCGCGCTACACCTTC
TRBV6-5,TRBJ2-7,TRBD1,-,CASSYSGTGVYEQYF,TGTGCCAGCAGTTATTCCGGGACAGGGGTCTACGAGCAGTACTTC
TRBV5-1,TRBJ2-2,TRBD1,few,CASSGTGQATGELFF,TGCGCCAGCAGCGGGACAGGACAGGCCACCGGGGAGCTGTTTTTT
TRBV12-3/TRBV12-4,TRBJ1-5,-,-,CASSLGGHQPQHF,TGTGCCAGCAGTTTAGGGGGGCACCAGCCCCAGCATTTT
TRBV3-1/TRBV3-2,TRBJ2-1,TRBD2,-,CASSRPGRGENEQFF,TGTGCCAGCAGCCGGCCGGGGCGGGGGGAAAATGAGCAGTTCTTC
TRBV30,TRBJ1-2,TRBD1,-,CAWSVLGTGAYGHTF,TGTGCCTGGAGTGTACTCGGGACAGGGGCCTATGGCCACACCTTC
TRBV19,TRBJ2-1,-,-,CASSASAISYNEQFF,TGTGCCAGTAGTGCTAGCGCCATCTCCTACAATGAGCAGTTCTTC
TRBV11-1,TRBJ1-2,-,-,CASSLAGGFSGYTF,TGTGCCAGCAGCTTAGCAGGCGGGTTTAGCGGCTACACCTTC
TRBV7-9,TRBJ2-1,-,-,CASSFVTGIDEQFF,TGTGCCAGCAGCTTCGTAACAGGGATCGATGAGCAGTTCTTC
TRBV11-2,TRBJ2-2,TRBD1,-,CASSLQGALVTGELFF,TGTGCCAGCAGCTTACAGGGGGCTCTCGTCACCGGGGAGCTGTTTTTT
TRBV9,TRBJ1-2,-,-,CASSALARRGGYTF,TGTGCCAGCAGCGCCCTCGCGCGTAGGGGCGGCTACACCTTC
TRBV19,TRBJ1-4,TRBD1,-,CASMGDRDELFF,TGTGCCAGTATGGGGGACAGGGACGAACTGTTTTTT
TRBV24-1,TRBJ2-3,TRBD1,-,CATSAPSTGRDTQYF,TGTGCCACCAGTGCCCCGTCGACAGGGAGAGATACGCAGTATTTT
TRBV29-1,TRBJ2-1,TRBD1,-,CSVAPGQGANEQFF,TGCAGCGTTGCCCCGGGACAGGGGGCAAATGAGCAGTTCTTC
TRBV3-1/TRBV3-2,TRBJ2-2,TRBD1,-,CASSPDRAYTGELFF,TGTGCCAGCAGCCCTGACAGGGCCTACACCGGGGAGCTGTTTTTT
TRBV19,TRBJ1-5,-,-,CASSNPGYIQPQHF,TGTGCCAGTAGTAATCCAGGGTACATCCAGCCCCAGCATTTT
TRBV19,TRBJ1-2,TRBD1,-,CASRRGQTIYGYTF,TGTGCCAGTAGACGGGGACAGACCATCTATGGCTACACCTTC
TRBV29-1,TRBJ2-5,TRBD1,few,CSVSQGAETQYF,TGCAGCGTTTCCCAGGGGGCAGAGACCCAGTACTTC
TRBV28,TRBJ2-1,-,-,CASSLINEQFF,TGTGCCAGCAGCCTTATAAATGAGCAGTTCTTC
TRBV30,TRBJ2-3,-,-,CAWGSGTDTQYF,TGTGCCTGGGGTAGCGGCACAGATACGCAGTATTTT
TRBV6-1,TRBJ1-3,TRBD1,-,CASSDPGQASSGNTIYF,TGTGCCAGCAGTGACCCGGGACAGGCCTCCTCTGGAAACACCATATATTTT
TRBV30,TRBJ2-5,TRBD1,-,CAWSIGQGALGETQYF,TGTGCCTGGAGTATCGGACAGGGGGCACTGGGGGAGACCCAGTACTTC
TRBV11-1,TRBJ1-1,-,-,CASSLVRDTEAFF,TGTGCCAGCAGCTTAGTCAGGGACACTGAAGCTTTCTTT
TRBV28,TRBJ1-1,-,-,CASSFSGTRGTEAFF,TGTGCCAGCAGTTTTTCCGGGACGAGGGGGACTGAAGCTTTCTTT
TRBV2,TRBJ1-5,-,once,CASSPGYGNQPQHF,TGTGCCAGCAGTCCAGGGTATGGCAATCAGCCCCAGCATTTT
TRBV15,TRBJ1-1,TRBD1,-,CAIGTGFENTEAFF,TGTGCCATCGGGACAGGGTTTGAGAACACTGAAGCTTTCTTT
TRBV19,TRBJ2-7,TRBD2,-,CASSIDLAGAYEQYF,TGTGCCAGTAGTATAGATCTGGCGGGGGCCTACGAGCAGTACTTC
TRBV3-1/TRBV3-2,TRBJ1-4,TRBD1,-,CASSQPTGGGEKLFF,TGTGCCAGCAGCCAACCCACAGGGGGAGGTGAAAAACTGTTTTTT
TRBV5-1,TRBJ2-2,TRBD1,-,CASSFRDSKTGELFF,TGCGCCAGCAGCTTCCGGGACAGCAAGACCGGGGAGCTGTTTTTT
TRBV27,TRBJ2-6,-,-,CASSLWGSSGANVLTF,TGTGCCAGCAGTTTATGGGGCTCCTCTGGGGCCAACGTCCTGACTTTC
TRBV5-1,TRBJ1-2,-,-,CASSLTGTNVYGYTF,TGCGCCAGCAGCTTGACAGGGACGAACGTTTATGGCTACACCTTC
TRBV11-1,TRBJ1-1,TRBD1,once,CASRSGQGSTEAFF,TGTGCCAGCAGGTCCGGACAGGGGAGCACTGAAGCTTTCTTT
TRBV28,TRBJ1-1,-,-,CASRQTGRTEAFF,TGTGCCAGCCGACAGACAGGAAGGACTGAAGCTTTCTTT
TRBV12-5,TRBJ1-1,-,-,CASGLVISLGGTEAFF,TGTGCTAGTGGTTTGGTAATTAGTCTGGGAGGCACTGAAGCTTTCTTT
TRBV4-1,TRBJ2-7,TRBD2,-,CASSQGKGASGGHEQYF,TGCGCCAGCAGCCAAGGGAAAGGGGCTAGCGGGGGACACGAGCAGTACTTC
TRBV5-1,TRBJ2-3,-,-,CASSFTGSNTDTQYF,TGCGCCAGCAGCTTTACCGGGTCTAACACAGATACGCAGTATTTT
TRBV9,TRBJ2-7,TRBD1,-,CASSGPQGMDEQYF,TGTGCCAGCAGCGGTCCACAGGGGATGGACGAGCAGTACTTC
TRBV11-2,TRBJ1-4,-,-,CASSLGSITNEKLFF,TGTGCCAGCAGCTTAGGGTCTATAACTAATGAAAAACTGTTTTTT
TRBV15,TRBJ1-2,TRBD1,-,CATSTGTGEGYTF,TGTGCCACCAGCACCGGGACAGGGGAGGGCTACACCTTC
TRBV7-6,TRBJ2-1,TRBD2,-,CASSLRLADEQFF,TGTGCCAGCAGCTTAAGACTAGCGGATGAGCAGTTCTTC
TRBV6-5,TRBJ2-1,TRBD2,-,CASILSTSGGEQFF,TGTGCCAGCATTCTATCGACTAGCGGGGGAGAGCAGTTCTTC
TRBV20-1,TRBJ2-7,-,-,CSASQTFSPYEQYF,TGCAGTGCTAGTCAGACATTTTCTCCCTACGAGCAGTACTTC
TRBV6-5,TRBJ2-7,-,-,CASRSSVTPSYEQYF,TGTGCCAGCAGATCGTCGGTGACACCTTCCTACGAGCAGTACTTC
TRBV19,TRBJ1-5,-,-,CASSPRDWYSNQPQHF,TGTGCCAGTAGCCCCCGGGACTGGTATAGCAATCAGCCCCAGCATTTT
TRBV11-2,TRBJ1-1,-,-,CASSIPGRTEAFF,TGTGCCAGCAGCATACCGGGGAGAACTGAAGCTTTCTTT